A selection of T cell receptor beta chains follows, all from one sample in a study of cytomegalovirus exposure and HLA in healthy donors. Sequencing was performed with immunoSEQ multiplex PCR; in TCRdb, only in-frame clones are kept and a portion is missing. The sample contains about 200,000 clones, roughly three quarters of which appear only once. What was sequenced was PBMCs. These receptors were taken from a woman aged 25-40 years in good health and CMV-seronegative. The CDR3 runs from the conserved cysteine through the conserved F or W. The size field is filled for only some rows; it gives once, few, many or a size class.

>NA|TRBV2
CASRQKIQSGANVLTF
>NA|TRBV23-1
CASRTPTTGGYEQYF
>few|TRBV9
CASSVAITGTNNEQFF
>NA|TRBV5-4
CASSFRQGAGTGELFF
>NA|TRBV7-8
CASRLDRGGSYEQYF
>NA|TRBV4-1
CASSQDPSVGSPYEQYF
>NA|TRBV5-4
CASSFLTGDGNEQFF
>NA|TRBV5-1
CASSAGSADTQYF
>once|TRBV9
CASSASGGRWAYEQYF
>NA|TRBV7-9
CASSLSRTSGDYEQYF
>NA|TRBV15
CATSSGQTQMGELFF
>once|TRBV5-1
CASSLAGSYGYTF
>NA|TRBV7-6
CASSRTGGQGVTQYF
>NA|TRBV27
CASSLGTGNEKLFF
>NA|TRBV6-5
CASSYSTSYGYTF
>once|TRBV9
CASRASGGSTDTQYF
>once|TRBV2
CARGQGTGTTAAGELFF
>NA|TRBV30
CAWSVRHGETHGYTF
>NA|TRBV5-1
CASSRQGGNEKLFF
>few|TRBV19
CASNPTGGYNSPLHF
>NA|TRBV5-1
CASSNGQTLYGYTF
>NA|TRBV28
CASRGTSGGTDTQYF
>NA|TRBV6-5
CASMVRHHGEAFF
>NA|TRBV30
CAWRKKAGDVTGELFF
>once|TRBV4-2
CASSQGTVREPQHF
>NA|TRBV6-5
CASRTTRGGETQYF
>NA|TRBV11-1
CASTRVPTDTQYF
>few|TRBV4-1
CASSQRVALGTGSGNTIYF
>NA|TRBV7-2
CASSSLASSYNEQFF
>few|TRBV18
CASSPQQWRTYEQYF
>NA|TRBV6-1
CASSEVGGGFREQFF
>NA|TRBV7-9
CASSPIGDRGYEQYF
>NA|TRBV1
CTSSHLIGLAGTYEQYF
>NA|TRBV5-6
CASSFSGEGEKLFF
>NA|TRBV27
CASSLSGSGGYTF
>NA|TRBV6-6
CASSDRDSNEKLFF
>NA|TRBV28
CASLHGIQQFF
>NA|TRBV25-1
CASSYYSDSGYTF
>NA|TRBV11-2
CASRRALAEPDTQYF
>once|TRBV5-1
CASSLGPGTNSPLHF
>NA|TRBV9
CASSVASGGADTQYF
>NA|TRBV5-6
CASSLLIAEGYEQYF
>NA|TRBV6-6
CASRNQGSHSNQPQHF
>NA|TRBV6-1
CASSHWDSGNQPQHF
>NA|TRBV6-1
CASSNRGGGYTF
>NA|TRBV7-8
CASSVTSGGGSTDTQYF
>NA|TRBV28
CASSSLPRGFKEGYTF
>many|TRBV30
CAQAIHYGYTF
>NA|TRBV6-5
CASSKTPGVGTQYF
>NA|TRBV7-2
CASSLGTAGELFF
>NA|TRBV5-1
CASSGGRYEQYF
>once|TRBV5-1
CASSLGTPPGYEQYF
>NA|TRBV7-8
CASSPSLRDKNEQFF
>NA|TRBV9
CASSVGLVVPDTQYF
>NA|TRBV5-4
CASSSRTDSYEQYF
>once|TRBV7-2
CASSRPGGEQFF
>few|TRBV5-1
CASKLVNTGELFF
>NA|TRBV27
CASSLGRGQPQHF
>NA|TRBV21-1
CASSKLASGGRETQYF
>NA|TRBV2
CASSEAGEGLFF